This T cell receptor (beta chain) comes out of a study of T-cell memory formation after mild COVID-19. In the study overall: TCR clusters were largely donor specific. The study's findings and limits: Some clones that responded were present in memory (sampled pre-infection), which suggests cross-reactive memory joined. Contracting CD4+ clones sat mainly in CM and EM; CD8+ in EMRA.

Trimming took 3 bases from V and 2 from J, leaving 8 bases between them. The CDR3 is 13 residues long. Germline assignment: CDR1 SGDLS and CDR2 YYNGEE. On this clonotype: Antigen specificity is unknown.

TCRdb re-analysed the 5' RACE reads in MiXCR, keeping a single row per CDR3 protein. The repertoire holds roughly 150,000 distinct CDR3 sequences, with 10% to 15% as singletons. The chain uses TRBV9 and TRBJ2-5; D tentatively reads TRBD1 or TRBD2 (5 bases each). The TCR comes from a man younger than 35 who had mild COVID-19 (a few samples of this study predate the infection). Cell type and time point are not known. The sequencing sample was made of PBMCs or a T cell subset sorted from them (not recorded which). DNA of the CDR3: TGTGCCAGCAGCGCCAGGGAGCAAGAGACCCAGTACTTC. The encoded protein is CASSAREQETQYF. Full variable domain (outside the CDR3, taken from reference TRBV9 and TRBJ2-5): DSGVTQTPKHLITATGQRVTLRCSPRSGDLSVYWYQQSLDQGLQFLIQYYNGEERAKGNILERFSAQQFPDLHSELNLSSLELGDSALYFCASSAREQETQYFGPGTRLLVL.